This TCR beta chain was captured in a study of blood T cell repertoires in COVID-19. Per the study methods: Amplified reference gene primers provided the basis for estimating nucleated cell counts. Sequenced by immunoSEQ multiplex PCR; TCRdb stores in-frame clones only, minus some. The V and J calls and the clone size are those of that table, but D and trimming were determined from the DNA. The sample has 240,000 or so clones; around nine tenths are singletons. V trimming: 7 bases; J trimming: 6 bases; junction bases outside the gene matches: 9. Per the germline V gene, CDR1 is WSHSY and CDR2 is SAAADI. CDR3 length equals 15 residues.

The sequence came from a middle-aged man who had recovered from COVID-19. Sample: PBMCs or T cells enriched from blood (not recorded which). The V gene is TRBV10-2, the J gene TRBJ1-2; TRBD1 aligns across 12 bases. The CDR3 region has the DNA TGCGCCAGCACTACGATGGGACAGGGGGCGGATGGCTACACCTTC. Protein: CASTTMGQGADGYTF.